The subject of this entry is one TCR beta chain. Its target is unknown. Sample barcodes and UMIs were carried by the TCR alpha and TCR beta cDNA libraries that 5'RACE generated with constant-segment primers. TCRdb independently ran MiXCR on the 5' RACE reads; one entry per CDR3 protein. The sample carries 350,000 to 500,000 distinct CDR3 sequences, roughly 17% recorded once. The data originate from a study of T-cell memory formation after mild COVID-19. General study points: The main location of contracting CD4+ clones was CM and EM, and that of contracting CD8+ clones was EMRA. Clones that got smaller from day 15 to 85 had even CD4/CD8, while clones growing later tipped toward CD4+. A second wave of clones peaked on day 37, and their SARS-CoV-2 specificity went unconfirmed.

Trimming took off 0 bases at V and 2 bases at J, with 8 bases between the two ends. Germline-derived CDR1 and CDR2 are SGDLS and YYNGEE. The CDR3 spans 14 residues. Sequencing input: PBMCs or a T cell subset sorted from them (not recorded which). The clonotype was recovered from a man younger than 35 who had mild COVID-19 (a few samples of this study predate the infection). Cell type and time point are not known. The rearrangement links TRBV9 to TRBJ1-2; a weak D match, TRBD1 (5 bases). The CDR3 DNA follows: TGTGCCAGCAGCGTAGGACAGCCAAACTATGGCTACACCTTC. Translating it yields CASSVGQPNYGYTF.